These 8 T cell receptor beta chains originate from one sample sequenced in a study of PD-1 blockade in classical Hodgkin lymphoma. Every patient was affected by relapse after autologous stem cell transplantation, while exposure to brentuximab vedotin was not uniform. The assay was immunoSEQ multiplex PCR, and TCRdb's table has in-frame clones only and misses some. The sample gives about 41,000 clones, roughly nine tenths of which show up once; around 5% is in the top ten. The source material was peripheral blood mononuclear cells (PBMCs), sampled before the second cycle of nivolumab. All receptors come from a human donor with classical Hodgkin lymphoma.

V usage is TRBV7-8 and J usage is TRBJ2-7, with D tentatively TRBD2 (6 bases). V gave up 4 bases and J gave up 2 bases, with 15 bases separating them. Germline V gene data show CDR1 as SGHVS and CDR2 as FQNEAQ. There are 15 residues in the CDR3. The CDR3 DNA reads TGTGCCAGCAGCTCAGGGTCGGCGGGGCCCTACGAGCAGTACTTC. It specifies CASSSGSAGPYEQYF.

J is TRBJ2-1 and V is TRBV29-1; 8 bases are a match to TRBD2. V gave up 6 bases and J gave up 5 bases; unmatched junction bases: 15. Germline V gives CDR1 SQVTM, CDR2 ANQGSEA. The CDR3 contains 16 residues. CDR3 bases: TGCAGCGTCCGGCCGTACCTAGCGGGTTATAACAATGAGCAGTTCTTC. Amino acid sequence: CSVRPYLAGYNNEQFF.

The chain combines TRBV19 with TRBJ2-3, with D perhaps matching TRBD1 (6 bases). V lost 5 bases to trimming and J lost 5 bases, with 14 bases between them. The CDR3 is 14 residues long. The germline CDR1 and CDR2 sequences are LNHDA and SQIVND (reference sequence). For the CDR3, the DNA is TGTGCCAGTAGTGTACAGGGCCCGGGAGATACGCAGTATTTT. Encoded protein: CASSVQGPGDTQYF.

This rearrangement joins TRBV19 to TRBJ1-4, with no clear D. Trimming cost V 5 bases and J 7 bases, with 17 bases left between them. The CDR3 is 15 amino acids. Germline assignment: CDR1 LNHDA and CDR2 SQIVND (reference sequence). The chain's CDR3 is CASSVQMKLGEKLFF. The DNA of the CDR3 is TGTGCCAGTAGTGTTCAGATGAAGCTAGGTGAAAAACTGTTTTTT.

V is TRBV7-9 and J is TRBJ2-5; D is perhaps TRBD2 (6 bases). CDR1 SEHNR and CDR2 FQNEAQ come from the germline V gene (reference sequence). The CDR3 contains 14 residues. Trimming cost V 5 bases and J 2 bases, with 12 bases left between them. The DNA for the CDR3 is TGTGCCAGCAGCGTTATAGCGGATCAAGAGACCCAGTACTTC. Translation: CASSVIADQETQYF.

This clone turned up a few times. The chain recombines TRBV2 with TRBJ1-2, with a tentative D call TRBD1 (5 bases). The V and J ends lost 6 bases and 10 bases respectively, with 15 bases between them. This CDR3 is 12 amino acids long. Germline V gives CDR1 SNHLY, CDR2 FYNNEI. The CDR3: CASRWWGLAYTF. CDR3 nucleotides: TGTGCCAGCAGATGGTGGGGCTTGGCCTACACCTTC.

The chain is built from TRBV7-2 and TRBJ2-1; 9 bases match TRBD2. The CDR3 totals 15 residues. V dropped 1 base and J dropped 9; count of bases not matched to a gene: 7. In germline, CDR1 is SGHTA, CDR2 FQGNSA. CDR3 in DNA: TGTGCCAGCAGCTTAGTCCAGCGGGAGGATCTTGAGCAGTTCTTC. This sequence encodes CASSLVQREDLEQFF.

V gene TRBV15 combines with J gene TRBJ2-1; 8 bases map to TRBD2. The CDR3 is 16 residues long. Per germline, CDR1 LNHNV and CDR2 YYDKDF (reference sequence). V trimming: 3 bases; J trimming: 5 bases; junction bases outside the gene matches: 9. CDR3 coding DNA: TGTGCCACCAGCAGGGGGATTAGCGGGACCCACAATGAGCAGTTCTTC. This codes for CATSRGISGTHNEQFF.